Below, 31 T cell receptor beta chains from the same sample are listed, as sequenced in a study of blood T cell repertoires in COVID-19. Sequencing was performed with immunoSEQ multiplex PCR; in TCRdb, only in-frame clones are kept and a portion is missing. The sample lists about 160,000 clones, 85% to 95% occurring once. The sample comprised peripheral blood. The receptors derive from an older woman with COVID-19, enrolled during active disease.

The CDR3 loop reads CASSLTGQGTDTQYF. DNA of the CDR3: TGTGCCAGCAGCTTAACGGGACAGGGCACAGATACGCAGTATTTT. The V call is TRBV11-2, the J call TRBJ2-3; 8 nucleotides align to TRBD1. Trimming took 2 bases from V and 1 from J; bases not matched to a gene: 2. Looked up from germline, CDR1 is SGHAT and CDR2 is FQNNGV. The CDR3 extends over 15 amino acids.

This chain connects TRBV5-4 to TRBJ2-5, with TRBD2 identical over 9 bases. V shed 1 base and J 1 base; nucleotides not matched to a gene: 2. Germline CDR1 and CDR2: SGHNT and YYREEE (reference sequence). The CDR3 runs 15 residues. The CDR3 coding sequence is TGTGCCAGCAGCTTGCAGCGGGGGGCCCAAGAGACCCAGTACTTC. This codes for CASSLQRGAQETQYF. Complete variable domain (other parts from reference TRBV5-4 and TRBJ2-5): ETGVTQSPTHLIKTRGQQVTLRCSSQSGHNTVSWYQQALGQGPQFIFQYYREEENGRGNFPPRFSGLQFPNYSSELNVNALELDDSALYLCASSLQRGAQETQYFGPGTRLLVL.

The chain joins TRBV15 to TRBJ1-5; 8 nucleotides line up with TRBD1. The CDR3 totals 17 residues. The V and J ends lost 0 bases and 6 bases, in that order; junction bases with no gene match: 10. Germline loops: CDR1 LNHNV, CDR2 YYDKDF (reference sequence). Written as DNA, the CDR3 is TGTGCCACCAGCAGAGAAAGATCCAGGGGGCTAGGTCAGCCCCAGCATTTT. Amino acids: CATSRERSRGLGQPQHF.

The chain employs TRBV29-1 and TRBJ1-6; tentative D call: TRBD1 (6 bases). The V end was cut by 5 bases, the J end by 0 bases, with 11 bases between. The CDR3 spans 15 residues. The V gene's germline CDR1 is SQVTM and CDR2 ANQGSEA. DNA of the CDR3: TGCAGCGTTCGTCAGGGGAGCTCCTATAATTCACCCCTCCACTTT. Its protein is CSVRQGSSYNSPLHF.

The chain is built from TRBV5-5 and TRBJ1-2; 9 nucleotides agree with TRBD1. Germline values: CDR1 SGHKS, CDR2 YYEKEE (reference sequence). CDR3 length: 15 residues. After removal of 7 bases from V and 4 bases from J, the junction contained 11 bases not matched to a gene. The CDR3 is CASVSVGTGSYGYTF. In DNA form, the CDR3 reads TGTGCCAGCGTATCCGTCGGGACAGGGAGCTATGGCTACACCTTC.

This sequence joins TRBV29-1 and TRBJ1-1; TRBD1 matches 7 bases. The CDR3 totals 14 residues. Germline V gene data show CDR1 as SQVTM and CDR2 as ANQGSEA. After removal of 5 bases from V and 1 base from J, the junction contained 7 bases not matched to a gene. The CDR3 region has the DNA TGCAGCGTTAAGTGGACAGGTCCGAACACTGAAGCTTTCTTT. Translation: CSVKWTGPNTEAFF.

This chain joins TRBV10-3 and TRBJ2-3; weak D call: TRBD1 (6 bases). This CDR3 region has 15 residues. V was cut by 2 bases and J by 3 bases, with 12 bases left in between. CDR1 is ENHRY and CDR2 is SYGVKD in the germline V gene. This chain's CDR3 is CAISETTQGTDTQYF. The CDR3 coding sequence is TGTGCCATCAGTGAGACAACACAGGGAACAGATACGCAGTATTTT.

V usage is TRBV6-2 or TRBV6-3 and J usage is TRBJ1-5; 12 bases fit TRBD1. The germline gives CDR1 MNHEY, CDR2 SVGEGT. This CDR3 has 19 amino acids. V lost 3 bases to trimming and J lost 6 bases; unmatched junction nucleotides: 15. DNA for the CDR3: TGTGCCAGCAGTTATACCCTCCGGGACAGGGGGCTCACTAGTCAGCCCCAGCATTTT. Translation gives CASSYTLRDRGLTSQPQHF.

The chain joins TRBV18 to TRBJ2-2, with D possibly TRBD1 on 5 matching bases. This CDR3 comprises 13 residues. Germline V CDR1 and CDR2: KGHSH, LQKENI. Trimming cost V 1 base and J 7 bases, with 7 bases left between them. This chain's CDR3 is CASSPQGIGELFF. CDR3 bases: TGTGCCAGCTCACCACAGGGGATCGGGGAGCTGTTTTTT.

The genes are TRBV9 and TRBJ1-3; unclear D gene. Germline lookup yields CDR1 SGDLS and CDR2 YYNGEE. The CDR3 runs to 15 residues. V dropped 3 bases and J dropped 0 bases, with 10 bases sitting between them. The CDR3 loop is CASSARGRSGNTIYF. Written as DNA, the CDR3 is TGTGCCAGCAGCGCCCGAGGTCGCTCTGGAAACACCATATATTTT.

V is TRBV2 and J is TRBJ1-2; TRBD1 matches at 8 bases. The CDR3 loop spans 16 amino acids. Trimming cost V 6 bases and J 2 bases; bases outside gene matches: 11. Per the germline V gene, CDR1 is SNHLY and CDR2 is FYNNEI. The CDR3 sequence is CASSTVQGDRNYGYTF. The CDR3 DNA is TGTGCCAGCAGCACCGTACAGGGGGACAGGAACTATGGCTACACCTTC.

The genes are TRBV4-3 and TRBJ1-1; no reliable D call. The V end lost 1 base, the J end lost 0 bases, and 9 bases lay between the germline ends. In germline, CDR1 is LGHNA, CDR2 YSLEER. The CDR3 is made up of 15 amino acids. For the CDR3, the DNA is TGCGCCAGCAGCCAAGGGGCCAACCTGAACACTGAAGCTTTCTTT. This sequence encodes CASSQGANLNTEAFF.

The chain employs TRBV7-9 and TRBJ2-7, with D hard to call. The V end was cut by 8 bases, the J end by 0 bases, with 11 bases between. The CDR3 consists of 13 residues. Germline CDR1 is SEHNR and CDR2 is FQNEAQ (reference sequence). In DNA, the CDR3 is TGTGCCAGCGAGGCAGAAAGCTCCTACGAGCAGTACTTC. It encodes CASEAESSYEQYF. Together with reference TRBV7-9 and TRBJ2-7, the CDR3 gives the full variable domain: DTGVSQNPRHKITKRGQNVTFRCDPISEHNRLYWYRQTLGQGPEFLTYFQNEAQLEKSRLLSDRFSAERPKGSFSTLEIQRTEQGDSAMYLCASEAESSYEQYFGPGTRLTVT.

This sequence joins TRBV2 and TRBJ1-2; D gene ambiguous. CDR1 and CDR2 from the germline V gene are SNHLY and FYNNEI. CDR3 length: 12 amino acids. Trimming left V 5 bases short and J 8 bases short, with 12 bases between. The CDR3 loop is CASSPQDRGYTF. DNA for the CDR3: TGTGCCAGCAGTCCCCAGGATCGAGGCTACACCTTC.

J is TRBJ2-2 and V is TRBV3-1 (or the pseudogene TRBV3-2); 8 bases agree with TRBD2. The CDR3 loop spans 15 amino acids. CDR1 and CDR2 from the germline V gene are LGHDT and YNNKEL (reference sequence). V was pared by 4 bases and J by 7 bases, with 8 bases of the junction left unmatched. CDR3 amino acids: CASSPPGGRGGELFF. The CDR3 DNA follows: TGTGCCAGCAGCCCCCCGGGGGGGCGCGGCGGGGAGCTGTTTTTT.

The chain has TRBV30 and TRBJ1-1, with no clear D. CDR1 GTSNPN and CDR2 SVGIG come from the germline V gene (reference sequence). There are 13 residues in the CDR3. Trimming removed 3 bases at V and 2 bases at J, with 10 bases between. The CDR3 loop is CAWRKTRNTEAFF. The DNA of the CDR3 is TGTGCCTGGAGGAAAACAAGAAACACTGAAGCTTTCTTT. Full variable domain (rest looked up from reference TRBV30 and TRBJ1-1): SQTIHQWPATLVQPVGSPLSLECTVEGTSNPNLYWYRQAAGRGLQLLFYSVGIGQISSEVPQNLSASRPQDRQFILSSKKLLLSDSGFYLCAWRKTRNTEAFFGQGTRLTVV.

This chain links TRBV5-1 with TRBJ1-1; 8 bases are shared with TRBD1. V lost 2 bases, J lost 13 bases, and 4 bases stayed unmatched. The CDR3 loop spans 11 amino acids. Germline V gene data show CDR1 as SGHRS and CDR2 as YFSETQ. CDR3 protein: CASSFGTGHFF. CDR3 nucleotide sequence: TGCGCCAGCAGCTTCGGGACAGGACATTTCTTT.

V gene TRBV19 combines with J gene TRBJ1-5, with TRBD1 as a possible D gene (5 bases). V was pared by 3 bases and J by 5 bases, with 14 bases between. Germline V gene sequence: CDR1 LNHDA, CDR2 SQIVND (reference sequence). This CDR3 comprises 15 residues. CDR3 in DNA: TGTGCCAGTAGTATTCAGGGAATTGCAGATCAGCCCCAGCATTTT. Protein: CASSIQGIADQPQHF.

This clone was detected a few times. The chain has TRBV5-4 and TRBJ2-3; 9 nucleotides match TRBD1. V gave up 5 bases and J gave up 3 bases; unmatched junction bases: 7. The length of the CDR3 is 15 residues. The germline V gene encodes CDR1 SGHNT and CDR2 YYREEE (reference sequence). CDR3 in DNA: TGTGCCAGCAGGCAGACAGGGGGAGGGACAGATACGCAGTATTTT. Protein sequence: CASRQTGGGTDTQYF. The full variable domain, in which reference TRBV5-4 and TRBJ2-3 provide the parts outside the CDR3, is ETGVTQSPTHLIKTRGQQVTLRCSSQSGHNTVSWYQQALGQGPQFIFQYYREEENGRGNFPPRFSGLQFPNYSSELNVNALELDDSALYLCASRQTGGGTDTQYFGPGTRLTVL.

This chain uses TRBV29-1 with TRBJ1-1; TRBD1 might be the D (5 bases). The CDR3 length is 15 residues. Germline CDR1 SQVTM, CDR2 ANQGSEA. The germline V and J ends were trimmed by 4 bases and 5 bases, with 20 bases remaining between them. In DNA form, the CDR3 reads TGCAGCGTTGCTTATATTGGCCTGGGGGGAACTGAAGCTTTCTTT. It yields the protein CSVAYIGLGGTEAFF.

The chain recombines TRBV4-1 with TRBJ1-2; D remains unclear. Deletions cut 1 base from V and 4 bases from J, with 4 bases between. Germline CDR1 reads MGHRA; CDR2 reads YSYEKL. The length of the CDR3 is 12 residues. This CDR3 reads CASSQVIYGYTF. Here the CDR3 DNA reads TGCGCCAGCAGCCAAGTTATCTATGGCTACACCTTC.

This sequence joins TRBV3-1 (or the pseudogene TRBV3-2) and TRBJ1-4; weak D call: TRBD1 (5 bases). V lost 0 bases and J 4 bases, leaving 12 bases between the germline ends. From germline, CDR1 is LGHDT and CDR2 YNNKEL (reference sequence). This CDR3 is 16 amino acids long. CDR3 DNA: TGTGCCAGCAGCCAAGATTCGACAGCAGATAATGAAAAACTGTTTTTT. Its protein is CASSQDSTADNEKLFF.

The chain is built from TRBV5-6 and TRBJ2-7, with a tentative D call TRBD1 (5 bases). This CDR3 comprises 13 residues. With 6 bases removed from V and 6 bases from J, the gap between germline ends came to 16 bases. Per the germline V gene, CDR1 is SGHDT and CDR2 is YYEEEE. For the CDR3, the DNA is TGTGCCAGCAATAAACGCAGGGTCGGCGAGCAGTACTTC. It codes for CASNKRRVGEQYF.

V gene TRBV11-2 combines with J gene TRBJ2-7, with D unresolved. This CDR3 is built from 13 residues. Germline V gene sequence: CDR1 SGHAT, CDR2 FQNNGV. V was pared by 1 base and J by 4 bases, with 8 bases between. The CDR3: CASSLGAVYEQYF. CDR3 bases: TGTGCCAGCAGCTTAGGAGCCGTTTACGAGCAGTACTTC.

This chain uses TRBV6-5 with TRBJ1-5; unclear D gene. Germline V gene sequence: CDR1 MNHEY, CDR2 SVGAGI. The V end was cut by 6 bases, the J end by 4 bases, with 10 bases between. The CDR3 covers 13 residues. The CDR3 sequence: CASSPVQNQPQHF. The DNA for the CDR3 is TGTGCCAGCAGCCCCGTACAGAATCAGCCCCAGCATTTT.

This clone was found once. The V gene is TRBV4-1, the J gene TRBJ2-2, with D maybe TRBD2 (6 bases). The germline V and J ends were trimmed by 3 bases and 5 bases, with 19 bases remaining between them. Germline lookup yields CDR1 MGHRA and CDR2 YSYEKL. CDR3 size: 17 residues. The CDR3 coding sequence is TGCGCCAGCAGCCAGGCACTAGCTCCCTTTTGGACCGGGGAGCTGTTTTTT. Translation gives CASSQALAPFWTGELFF.

The genes are TRBV11-2 and TRBJ1-4; no clear D. Trimming left V 3 bases short and J 8 bases short, with 13 bases between. The CDR3 loop spans 14 amino acids. Germline CDR1 SGHAT, CDR2 FQNNGV. Here the CDR3 reads CASSLVPGGEKLFF. The CDR3 DNA is TGTGCCAGCAGCTTGGTTCCGGGAGGGGAAAAACTGTTTTTT.

The CDR3: CASSSSRARTQYF. DNA for the CDR3: TGTGCCAGCAGCTCCTCGAGGGCGAGGACCCAGTACTTC. The J gene is TRBJ2-5, the V gene TRBV11-2; weak D call: TRBD2 (5 bases). The germline V gene has CDR1 SGHAT and CDR2 FQNNGV. The ends were cut back, 4 bases at V and 7 bases at J, with 13 bases in the middle. The CDR3 extends over 13 amino acids.

The chain has TRBV20-1 and TRBJ1-2; a possible D gene is TRBD1 (5 bases). The V gene lost 4 bases and the J gene lost 4 bases, with 7 bases spanning the gap. The CDR3 has 11 amino acids. Germline CDR1 DFQATT, CDR2 SNEGSKA (reference sequence). CDR3 in DNA: TGCAGTGCTACAGGGTTCTATGGCTACACCTTC. Encoded protein: CSATGFYGYTF.

This sequence joins TRBV19 and TRBJ1-2; 7 bases align to TRBD1. V shed 1 base, J shed 5 bases, and the junction held 4 bases outside the gene matches. Per germline, CDR1 LNHDA and CDR2 SQIVND (reference sequence). The CDR3 spans 14 residues. Written as DNA, the CDR3 is TGTGCCAGTAGTATAGCTCAGGGGGAGTATGGCTACACCTTC. This sequence encodes CASSIAQGEYGYTF.

The V and J genes are TRBV7-9 and TRBJ2-1; 7 bases are shared with TRBD2. V gave up 2 bases and J gave up 4 bases; unmatched junction bases: 14. The germline V gene has CDR1 SEHNR and CDR2 FQNEAQ (reference sequence). This CDR3 is built from 18 residues. The chain's CDR3 is CASSLFFLRRGLYNEQFF. CDR3 DNA sequence: TGTGCCAGCAGCTTATTTTTCCTTAGGCGGGGACTATACAATGAGCAGTTCTTC. The whole variable domain, filled in from reference TRBV7-9 and TRBJ2-1, reads DTGVSQNPRHKITKRGQNVTFRCDPISEHNRLYWYRQTLGQGPEFLTYFQNEAQLEKSRLLSDRFSAERPKGSFSTLEIQRTEQGDSAMYLCASSLFFLRRGLYNEQFFGPGTRLTVL.